The 19 T cell receptor beta chains presented below share a single source sample, sequenced in a study of T cell clones after liver transplantation. Sequencing was performed with immunoSEQ multiplex PCR; in TCRdb, only in-frame clones are kept and a portion is missing. The table lists fewer than 70,000 clones, about two thirds of them singletons. This specimen was CD4+ T cells from blood, taken before liver transplant. The receptors here all came from a human donor who received a liver transplant.

This clone was seen only a few times. The chain is built from TRBV29-1 and TRBJ1-1; D might be TRBD1 (5 bases). The CDR3 contains 12 residues. Germline V lookup: CDR1 SQVTM, CDR2 ANQGSEA. V lost 6 bases and J lost 6, with 14 bases in between. CDR3 loop: CSVQGTTSEAFF. The CDR3 DNA reads TGCAGCGTCCAGGGTACAACATCTGAAGCTTTCTTT.

The chain combines TRBV7-6 with TRBJ2-2; D call uncertain. The CDR3 totals 17 residues. Germline-derived CDR1 and CDR2 are SGHVS and FNYEAQ. V was trimmed by 2 bases and J by 2 bases, leaving 15 bases between them. CDR3 nucleotide sequence: TGTGCCAGCAGCTTATACCCTCCCACCAGTAACACCGGGGAGCTGTTTTTT. Translation: CASSLYPPTSNTGELFF.

J is TRBJ2-5 and V is TRBV14; TRBD1 agrees at 7 bases. CDR3 size: 16 residues. Germline V lookup: CDR1 SGHDN, CDR2 FVKESK. V gave up 4 bases and J gave up 2 bases; unmatched junction bases: 10. This CDR3 reads CASSPIDRVGQETQYF. The CDR3, as DNA: TGTGCCAGCAGCCCCATTGACAGGGTGGGACAAGAGACCCAGTACTTC.

This clone was found many times. The chain is built from TRBV9 and TRBJ1-4; 7 bases are a match to TRBD1. Trimming cost V 0 bases and J 5 bases; bases outside gene matches: 7. The V gene's germline CDR1 is SGDLS and CDR2 YYNGEE. CDR3 length: 16 amino acids. CDR3 nucleotide sequence: TGTGCCAGCAGCGTAGGTCAGGGGGGAGGAAATGAAAAACTGTTTTTT. Protein sequence: CASSVGQGGGNEKLFF.

The chain carries TRBV7-9 and TRBJ1-2; 8 bases agree with TRBD1. Germline V gene data show CDR1 as SEHNR and CDR2 as FQNEAQ (reference sequence). Germline trimming cut 6 bases from V and 8 bases from J; bases unmatched to any gene: 8. The CDR3 runs 13 residues. CDR3 sequence reads: CASSGTGASGYTF. CDR3 DNA: TGTGCCAGCAGTGGGACAGGAGCGAGCGGCTACACCTTC.

This sequence joins TRBV2 and TRBJ1-4; D perhaps matches TRBD1 (5 bases). Germline-derived CDR1 and CDR2 are SNHLY and FYNNEI. With 5 bases removed from V and 8 bases from J, the gap between germline ends came to 6 bases. The CDR3 extends over 11 amino acids. The CDR3 DNA is TGTGCCAGCAGTCGACAGGAAAAACTGTTTTTT. Its protein is CASSRQEKLFF.

The chain combines TRBV25-1 with TRBJ1-2; 8 nucleotides line up with TRBD1. The CDR3 consists of 15 residues. Germline-derived CDR1 and CDR2 are MGHDK and SYGVNS. With V trimmed by 4 bases and J by 4 bases, 8 bases remained unmatched. The CDR3 nucleotides are TGTGCCAGCAGTGGACTGGTGCAGGGGGCCTATGGCTACACCTTC. This sequence encodes CASSGLVQGAYGYTF.

The chain links TRBV6-6 to TRBJ1-1; 7 bases are a match to TRBD1. Germline trimming cut 2 bases from V and 1 base from J; bases unmatched to any gene: 4. Germline V lookup: CDR1 MNHNY, CDR2 SVGAGI (reference sequence). The length of the CDR3 is 15 residues. The CDR3 region has the DNA TGTGCCAGCAGTTACGAAGGGGGCAGGAACACTGAAGCTTTCTTT. This gives the protein CASSYEGGRNTEAFF.

The count of this clone is one. The gene calls are TRBV6-5 and TRBJ1-5; the D gene is possibly TRBD1 (6 bases). Deletions cut 2 bases from V and 4 bases from J, with 15 bases between. The length of the CDR3 is 16 residues. Germline values: CDR1 MNHEY, CDR2 SVGAGI. The CDR3 is CASSYRGTGRNQPQHF. Here the CDR3 DNA reads TGTGCCAGCAGTTACAGGGGGACCGGGAGGAATCAGCCCCAGCATTTT.

This clone was detected only a few times. This chain uses TRBV28 with TRBJ2-7, with a tentative D call TRBD1 (6 bases). Germline CDR1 reads MDHEN; CDR2 reads SYDVKM. The V end lost 8 bases, the J end lost 4 bases, and 18 bases lay between the germline ends. This CDR3 is 14 amino acids long. CDR3 coding DNA: TGTGCCAGCTATCCGCAGGGGAGCTTTTACGAGCAGTACTTC. Translation: CASYPQGSFYEQYF.

CDR3 residues: CAFNTIPRGEAAFF. DNA of the CDR3: TGTGCCTTCAATACTATTCCTCGGGGGGAAGCAGCTTTCTTT. J is TRBJ1-1 and V is TRBV30, with D possibly matching TRBD1 (5 bases). V lost 7 bases to trimming and J lost 10 bases, with 25 bases between them. This CDR3 spans 14 amino acids. Germline CDR1 GTSNPN, CDR2 SVGIG (reference sequence).

This clone was seen only a few times. The chain couples TRBV4-2 to TRBJ1-3; D is perhaps TRBD1 (6 bases). Trimming took off 4 bases at V and 0 bases at J, with 16 bases between the two ends. The CDR3 spans 17 residues. CDR1 is LGHNA and CDR2 is YNFKEQ in the germline V gene. The CDR3 nucleotides read TGTGCCAGCAGCCCCGGCGGGGGGGCTGACTCTGGAAACACCATATATTTT. Translating it yields CASSPGGGADSGNTIYF.

The gene calls are TRBV25-1 and TRBJ2-5; weak D call: TRBD2 (6 bases). The V gene lost 6 bases and the J gene lost 5 bases, with 10 bases spanning the gap. Germline values: CDR1 MGHDK, CDR2 SYGVNS. CDR3 length equals 12 residues. As DNA, the CDR3 is TGTGCCAGCAGGACCGGGGGTGAGACCCAGTACTTC. It codes for CASRTGGETQYF.

The genes are TRBV19 and TRBJ2-2, with 8 bases lining up with TRBD1. The length of the CDR3 is 14 residues. Germline CDR1 LNHDA, CDR2 SQIVND (reference sequence). V lost 6 bases and J lost 4; bases outside the gene matches: 4. CDR3 bases: TGTGCCAGTAGCGGGACAGGCGCCACCGGGGAGCTGTTTTTT. Translation gives CASSGTGATGELFF.

The chain has TRBV11-2 and TRBJ1-2; D is unresolved. V was clipped by 5 bases and J by 6 bases, with 16 bases between them. Per germline, CDR1 SGHAT and CDR2 FQNNGV. The CDR3 totals 14 residues. CDR3 DNA: TGTGCCAGCAGCCCTAGATCGTTCTCGGATGGCTACACCTTC. It yields the protein CASSPRSFSDGYTF.

J is TRBJ2-2 and V is TRBV5-4; the D is unclear. The V gene lost 1 base and the J gene lost 7 bases, with 11 bases spanning the gap. The CDR3 has 14 residues. Germline V gene sequence: CDR1 SGHNT, CDR2 YYREEE (reference sequence). CDR3 in DNA: TGTGCCAGCAGCTTGTACGGTGTGAACGGGGAGCTGTTTTTT. Its protein product is CASSLYGVNGELFF.

This chain joins TRBV2 and TRBJ2-1; 10 bases match TRBD2. The CDR3 loop spans 15 amino acids. V was pared by 5 bases and J by 3 bases, with 4 bases of the junction left unmatched. Germline V gene lookup returns CDR1 SNHLY and CDR2 FYNNEI. Here the CDR3 reads CASSLSGGDYNEQFF. The DNA of the CDR3 is TGTGCCAGCAGTCTAAGCGGGGGGGACTACAATGAGCAGTTCTTC.

This rearrangement joins TRBV2 to TRBJ1-5; perhaps TRBD1 as D (6 bases). V lost 6 bases to trimming and J lost 0 bases, with 15 bases between them. This CDR3 is built from 16 residues. Germline V gene sequence: CDR1 SNHLY, CDR2 FYNNEI. The CDR3 is CASRWGPRPSNQPQHF. In nucleotides, the CDR3 is TGTGCCAGCAGGTGGGGGCCGCGACCTAGCAATCAGCCCCAGCATTTT. Drawing the rest from reference TRBV2 and TRBJ1-5, the complete variable domain is EPEVTQTPSHQVTQMGQEVILRCVPISNHLYFYWYRQILGQKVEFLVSFYNNEISEKSEIFDDQFSVERPDGSNFTLKIRSTKLEDSAMYFCASRWGPRPSNQPQHFGDGTRLSIL.

The chain recombines TRBV6-1 with TRBJ2-7; no reliable D call. The CDR3 covers 11 residues. Trimming took 8 bases from V and 4 from J, leaving 9 bases between them. The germline V gene has CDR1 MNHNS and CDR2 SASEGT. CDR3 loop: CASQTQYEQYF. CDR3 coding DNA: TGTGCCAGCCAAACACAGTACGAGCAGTACTTC.